The rows below give T cell receptor beta chains drawn from one sample of a study of response to subunit inactivated influenza vaccine. TCRdb re-called the RT-PCR reads through MiXCR, storing one row per CDR3 protein. The sample has approximately 700,000 distinct CDR3 sequences, 14% seen once. The sample here was PBMCs from blood, taken approximately 15 days before vaccination. Receptors were obtained from a man in his fifties or sixties who received an inactivated influenza vaccine. Both conserved end residues are part of each CDR3. The D gene is left open where the match is weak. A row's size may be missing; if present it is once, few, many or a size class.

clone_size j_call v_call d_call cdr3_aa cdr3_nt
. TRBJ2-7 TRBV7-2 . CASSLASLYEQYF TGTGCCAGCAGCTTAGCATCGTTATACGAGCAGTACTTC
few TRBJ2-1 TRBV5-4 . CASSLVGQNNEQFF TGTGCCAGCAGCTTGGTTGGGCAAAACAATGAGCAGTTCTTC
. TRBJ2-1 TRBV7-9 . CASSPAPGPNYNEQFF TGTGCCAGCAGCCCTGCACCGGGACCAAATTACAATGAGCAGTTCTTC
. TRBJ1-2 TRBV6-1 . CASSAPESGSGYTF TGTGCCAGCAGTGCCCCTGAGTCAGGGAGTGGCTACACCTTC
few TRBJ2-7 TRBV30 TRBD1 CAWSRDSSYEQYF TGTGCCTGGTCGAGGGACAGTTCCTACGAGCAGTACTTC
. TRBJ1-1 TRBV6-1 . CASRELGPFLSNTEAFF TGTGCCAGCAGAGAACTTGGGCCGTTCTTATCCAACACTGAAGCTTTCTTT
many TRBJ2-7 TRBV7-8 TRBD1 CASSSSTRGQGEQYF TGTGCCAGCAGCTCGAGTACCAGGGGGCAGGGCGAGCAGTACTTC
many TRBJ2-1 TRBV20-1 TRBD2 CSAIKREGSTYNEQFF TGCAGTGCTATAAAGCGGGAGGGATCTACCTACAATGAGCAGTTCTTC
. TRBJ2-3 TRBV7-2 . CASSLNGFRSDTQYF TGTGCCAGCAGCTTAAATGGTTTTCGTTCAGATACGCAGTATTTT
. TRBJ2-2 TRBV4-3 . CASSHPQGLGELFF TGCGCCAGCAGCCATCCTCAGGGGTTGGGGGAGCTGTTTTTT
. TRBJ1-2 TRBV5-1 . CASSLVRGSSSTF TGCGCCAGCAGCTTGGTCAGGGGAAGTTCGAGTACCTTC
. TRBJ1-6 TRBV4-2 . CASSQEQGAPLHF TGTGCCAGCAGCCAAGAACAGGGCGCGCCCCTCCACTTT
. TRBJ1-5 TRBV4-2 . CASSQRGQGSNQPQHF TGTGCCAGCAGCCAAAGAGGGCAGGGGAGCAATCAGCCCCAGCATTTT
many TRBJ1-3 TRBV9 TRBD1 CASSHTGGENTIYF TGTGCCAGCAGCCACACAGGGGGCGAAAACACCATATATTTT
few TRBJ2-3 TRBV2 TRBD1 CASTQTGGGTDTQYF TGTGCCAGCACCCAGACAGGGGGAGGCACAGATACGCAGTATTTT
few TRBJ2-2 TRBV4-3 TRBD1 CASSQDRDRDLNTGELFF TGCGCCAGCAGCCAAGATAGGGACAGGGATCTGAACACCGGGGAGCTGTTTTTT
. TRBJ2-7 TRBV13 . CASSSPWTSYEQYF TGTGCCAGCAGCTCGCCCTGGACCTCCTACGAGCAGTACTTC
many TRBJ2-4 TRBV14 . CASSQGERNIQYF TGTGCCAGCAGCCAAGGGGAAAGAAACATTCAGTACTTC
. TRBJ2-5 TRBV9 TRBD1 CASSTSGGLGETQYF TGTGCCAGCAGCACCTCAGGGGGCTTGGGAGAGACCCAGTACTTC
. TRBJ2-5 TRBV20-1 . CSARDSQGRAQYF TGCAGTGCTAGAGATTCCCAGGGCCGGGCCCAGTACTTC
. TRBJ1-3 TRBV29-1 . CSVEPRGSGNTIYF TGCAGCGTTGAGCCTAGAGGGTCTGGAAACACCATATATTTT
few TRBJ2-7 TRBV4-1 . CASSQDGRFYEQYF TGCGCCAGCAGCCAAGATGGGCGGTTCTACGAGCAGTACTTC
many TRBJ1-1 TRBV29-1 . CSVVGHLNTEAFF TGCAGCGTTGTTGGACACTTGAACACTGAAGCTTTCTTT
few TRBJ1-4 TRBV11-2 TRBD1 CASSHYRGAKPELFF TGTGCCAGCAGCCATTACAGGGGCGCTAAACCGGAACTGTTTTTT
. TRBJ2-3 TRBV25-1 . CASSEGWGGADTQYF TGTGCCAGCAGTGAGGGGTGGGGTGGCGCAGATACGCAGTATTTT
few TRBJ2-3 TRBV7-9 TRBD1 CASSFWTGNTDTQYF TGTGCCAGCAGCTTCTGGACAGGGAACACAGATACGCAGTATTTT
. TRBJ2-2 TRBV7-9 TRBD2 CASSSTRTSGQGELFF TGTGCCAGCAGCTCAACAAGGACTAGCGGGCAGGGGGAGCTGTTTTTT
few TRBJ1-6 TRBV27 . CASSRSNYNSPLHF TGTGCCAGCAGCCGTTCCAACTATAATTCACCCCTCCACTTT
. TRBJ2-3 TRBV2 . CASRPLRGAVDTQYF TGTGCCAGCCGACCTCTCAGGGGGGCCGTAGATACGCAGTATTTT
. TRBJ2-3 TRBV5-6 TRBD1 CASSLGGGQEILTDTQYF TGTGCCAGCAGCTTGGGTGGGGGACAGGAAATCCTCACAGATACGCAGTATTTT
few TRBJ2-1 TRBV10-3 . CAISVRLVYEQFF TGTGCCATCAGTGTAAGACTAGTTTATGAGCAGTTCTTC
few TRBJ2-6 TRBV12-3/TRBV12-4 . CASSLVFSGANVLTF TGTGCCAGCAGTTTAGTGTTTAGTGGGGCCAACGTCCTGACTTTC
many TRBJ1-1 TRBV5-1 . CASSLRGRGAEAFF TGCGCCAGCAGCTTGAGAGGGAGAGGAGCTGAAGCTTTCTTT
few TRBJ2-1 TRBV7-2 . CASSLLRLSEQFF TGTGCCAGCAGCCTGCTTCGCTTGAGTGAGCAGTTCTTC
. TRBJ2-7 TRBV4-2 . CASSQIEQSEQYF TGTGCCAGCAGCCAGATAGAGCAGTCCGAGCAGTACTTC
. TRBJ2-3 TRBV12-3/TRBV12-4 . CASSPNTGGLDTQYF TGTGCCAGCAGCCCAAATACCGGGGGATTAGATACGCAGTATTTT
. TRBJ2-1 TRBV6-2/TRBV6-3 . CASSYIGNEQFF TGTGCCAGCAGTTACATTGGCAATGAGCAGTTCTTC
. TRBJ2-2 TRBV3-1 TRBD2 CASSQGVVGRVNTGELFF TGTGCCAGCAGCCAAGGAGTGGTTGGGAGGGTCAACACCGGGGAGCTGTTTTTT
few TRBJ1-2 TRBV7-2 . CASSLSQPYYGYTF TGTGCCAGCAGCTTAAGTCAGCCTTACTATGGCTACACCTTC
. TRBJ2-5 TRBV9 TRBD1 CASSPSPRQGQETQYF TGTGCCAGCAGCCCCTCCCCCCGACAGGGCCAAGAGACCCAGTACTTC
many TRBJ1-1 TRBV28 . CASSFLNTEAFF TGTGCCAGCAGCTTTTTGAACACTGAAGCTTTCTTT
. TRBJ2-4 TRBV4-3 TRBD2 CASSPDVTSGSGNIQYF TGCGCCAGCAGCCCCGACGTGACTAGCGGGAGTGGAAACATTCAGTACTTC